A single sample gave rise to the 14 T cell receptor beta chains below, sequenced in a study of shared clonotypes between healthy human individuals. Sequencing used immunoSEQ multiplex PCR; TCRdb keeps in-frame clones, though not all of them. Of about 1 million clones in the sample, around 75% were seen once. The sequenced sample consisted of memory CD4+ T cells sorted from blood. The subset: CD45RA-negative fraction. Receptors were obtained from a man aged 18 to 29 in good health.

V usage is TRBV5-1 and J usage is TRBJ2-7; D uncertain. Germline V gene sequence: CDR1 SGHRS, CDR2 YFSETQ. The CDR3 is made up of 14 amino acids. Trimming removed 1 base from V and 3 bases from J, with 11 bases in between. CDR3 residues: CASSLSVGLYEQYF. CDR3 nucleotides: TGCGCCAGCAGCTTGAGCGTAGGGCTCTACGAGCAGTACTTC. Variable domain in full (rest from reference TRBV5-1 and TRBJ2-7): KAGVTQTPRYLIKTRGQQVTLSCSPISGHRSVSWYQQTPGQGLQFLFEYFSETQRNKGNFPGRFSGRQFSNSRSEMNVSTLELGDSALYLCASSLSVGLYEQYFGPGTRLTVT.

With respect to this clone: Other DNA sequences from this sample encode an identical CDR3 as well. DNA for the CDR3: TGTGCCAGCAGCTTACGACAGGGAACCTACGAGCAGTACTTC. It codes for CASSLRQGTYEQYF. V usage is TRBV5-4 and J usage is TRBJ2-7; 7 positions agree with TRBD1. The CDR3 runs to 14 residues. Germline V gives CDR1 SGHNT, CDR2 YYREEE (reference sequence). V was clipped by 2 bases and J by 2 bases; unmatched bases: 4.

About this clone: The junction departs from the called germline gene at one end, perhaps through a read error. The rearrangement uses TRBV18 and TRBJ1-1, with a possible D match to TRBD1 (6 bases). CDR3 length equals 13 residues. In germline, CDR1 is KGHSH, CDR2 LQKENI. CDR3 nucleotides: TGTGCCAGCTCCCCACAGGGTTTCCCTGAAGCTTTCTTT. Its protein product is CASSPQGFPEAFF.

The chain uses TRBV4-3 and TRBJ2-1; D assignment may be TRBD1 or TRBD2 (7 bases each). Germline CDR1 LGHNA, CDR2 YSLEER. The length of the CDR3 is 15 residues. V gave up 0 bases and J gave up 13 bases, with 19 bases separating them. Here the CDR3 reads CASSQEGGLGGGQFF. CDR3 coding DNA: TGCGCCAGCAGCCAAGAAGGTGGTTTGGGAGGGGGCCAGTTCTTC.

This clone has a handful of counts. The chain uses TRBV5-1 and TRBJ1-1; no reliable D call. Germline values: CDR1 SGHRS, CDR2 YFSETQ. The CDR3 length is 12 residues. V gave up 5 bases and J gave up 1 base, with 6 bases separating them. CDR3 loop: CASREGNTEAFF. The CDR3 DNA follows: TGCGCCAGCAGGGAAGGGAACACTGAAGCTTTCTTT.

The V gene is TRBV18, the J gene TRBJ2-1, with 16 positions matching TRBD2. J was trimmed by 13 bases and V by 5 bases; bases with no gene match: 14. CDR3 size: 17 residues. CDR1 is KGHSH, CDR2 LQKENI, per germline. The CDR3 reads CASSVAPPGLAGGQQFF. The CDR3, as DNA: TGTGCCAGCTCAGTAGCACCACCGGGACTAGCGGGAGGGCAACAGTTCTTC.

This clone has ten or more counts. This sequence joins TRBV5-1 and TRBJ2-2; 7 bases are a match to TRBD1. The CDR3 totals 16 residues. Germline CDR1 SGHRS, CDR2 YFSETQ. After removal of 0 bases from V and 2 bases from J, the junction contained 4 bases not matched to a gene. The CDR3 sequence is CASSLGGTENTGELFF. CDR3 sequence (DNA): TGCGCCAGCAGCTTGGGTGGGACAGAAAACACCGGGGAGCTGTTTTTT.

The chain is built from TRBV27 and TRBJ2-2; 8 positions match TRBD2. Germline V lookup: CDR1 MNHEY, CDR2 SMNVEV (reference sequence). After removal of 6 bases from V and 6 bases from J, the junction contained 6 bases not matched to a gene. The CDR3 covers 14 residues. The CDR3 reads CASRPGLVSGELFF. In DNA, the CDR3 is TGTGCCAGCAGGCCGGGACTAGTCTCCGGGGAGCTGTTTTTT.

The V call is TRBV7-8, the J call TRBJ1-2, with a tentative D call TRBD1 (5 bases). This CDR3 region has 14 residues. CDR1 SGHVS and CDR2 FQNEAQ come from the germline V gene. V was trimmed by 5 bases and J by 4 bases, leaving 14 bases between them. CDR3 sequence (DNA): TGTGCCAGCAGCCCCGGGAGCGACAGCTATGGCTACACCTTC. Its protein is CASSPGSDSYGYTF.

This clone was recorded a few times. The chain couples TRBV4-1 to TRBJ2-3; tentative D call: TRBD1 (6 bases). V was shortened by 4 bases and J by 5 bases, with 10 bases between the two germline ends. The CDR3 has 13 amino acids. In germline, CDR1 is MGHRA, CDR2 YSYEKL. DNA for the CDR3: TGCGCCAGCAGCCTGCAGGGGCAAGATACGCAGTATTTT. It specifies CASSLQGQDTQYF.

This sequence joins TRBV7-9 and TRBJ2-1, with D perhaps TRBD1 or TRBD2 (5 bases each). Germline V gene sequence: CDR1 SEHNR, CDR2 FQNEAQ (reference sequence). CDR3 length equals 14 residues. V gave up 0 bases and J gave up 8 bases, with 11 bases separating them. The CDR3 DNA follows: TGTGCCAGCAGCTTAGCGCTTGGGGGAGATGAGCAGTTCTTC. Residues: CASSLALGGDEQFF. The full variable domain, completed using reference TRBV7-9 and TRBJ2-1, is DTGVSQNPRHKITKRGQNVTFRCDPISEHNRLYWYRQTLGQGPEFLTYFQNEAQLEKSRLLSDRFSAERPKGSFSTLEIQRTEQGDSAMYLCASSLALGGDEQFFGPGTRLTVL.

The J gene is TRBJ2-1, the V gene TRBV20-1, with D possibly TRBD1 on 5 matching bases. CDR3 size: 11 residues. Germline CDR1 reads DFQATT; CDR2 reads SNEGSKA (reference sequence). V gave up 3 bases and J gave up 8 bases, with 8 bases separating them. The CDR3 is CSASQGYEQFF. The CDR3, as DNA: TGCAGTGCTAGTCAGGGCTATGAGCAGTTCTTC.

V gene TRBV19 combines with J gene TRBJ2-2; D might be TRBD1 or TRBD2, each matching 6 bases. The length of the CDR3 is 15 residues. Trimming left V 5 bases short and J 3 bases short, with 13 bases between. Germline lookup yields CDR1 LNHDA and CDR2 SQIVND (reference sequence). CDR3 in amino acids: CASSGGGPYTGELFF. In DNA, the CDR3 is TGTGCCAGTAGTGGTGGGGGGCCTTACACCGGGGAGCTGTTTTTT.

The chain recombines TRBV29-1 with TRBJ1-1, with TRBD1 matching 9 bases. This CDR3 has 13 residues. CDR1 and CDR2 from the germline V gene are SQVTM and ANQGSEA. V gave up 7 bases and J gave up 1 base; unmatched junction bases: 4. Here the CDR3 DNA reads TGCAGCGCCCCGGGACAGGGGAACACTGAAGCTTTCTTT. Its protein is CSAPGQGNTEAFF.